This TCR beta chain was identified in a study of control samples from healthy donors and cancer patients. Trimming removed 0 bases from V and 1 base from J, with 8 bases in between. The CDR3 covers 15 residues. Germline CDR1 and CDR2: LGHNA and YSLEER. Generated by immunoSEQ multiplex PCR, the TCRdb table keeps only in-frame clones and is missing some. The data hold just over 90,000 clones, with more than 85% observed a single time. The TCR sequence derives from a woman aged 45 to 65 in good health. The chain couples TRBV4-3 to TRBJ2-3; TRBD2 might be the D (5 bases). The sequenced sample consisted of blood. The CDR3 spells CASSQDWRGTDTQYF. For the CDR3, the DNA is TGCGCCAGCAGCCAAGACTGGCGGGGCACAGATACGCAGTATTTT.